This TCR beta chain was documented in a study of blood T cells in healthy people across ages. The CDR3 has 12 residues. Germline values: CDR1 MNHEY, CDR2 SVGAGI. The V end was cut by 4 bases, the J end by 9 bases, with 12 bases between. This clonotype was seen once. Sample-barcoded 5' priming and a J-beta primer mix drove a second PCR of about 6 to 11 cycles. Researchers report that each sample yielded at least 3 million CDR3-containing paired-end reads. MiXCR, run by TCRdb on the 5' RACE reads, gives a single entry per CDR3 protein. The table has about 2 million distinct CDR3 sequences, around half seen once.

V is TRBV6-5 and J is TRBJ1-1; TRBD1 might be the D (5 bases). The receptor's source is a woman aged 40-49 years in good health. Sequenced sample: blood. CDR3 region: CASSLTGKKAFF. In DNA form, the CDR3 reads TGTGCCAGCAGTTTAACAGGAAAGAAAGCTTTCTTT.